The rows below give T cell receptor beta chains drawn from one sample of a study of naive and memory T cell subsets. One entry per CDR3 protein, called by TCRdb with MiXCR from the UMI-ligation and nested PCR reads. The sample consists of over 80,000 distinct CDR3 sequences, 11% of them appearing once. What was sequenced was naive CD4+ T cells from blood. Receptors originate from a human donor in good health. CDR3s include the opening cysteine and the closing phenylalanine or tryptophan. The D gene is left open where the match is weak. Size is omitted from some rows. Given values are once, few, many or a class for expanded clones.

clone size	V gene	D gene	J gene	CDR3 DNA	CDR3 protein
NA	TRBV11-3	NA	TRBJ2-1	TGTGCCAGCAGCCTGTTACTTGAGCAGTTCTTC	CASSLLLEQFF
NA	TRBV12-3/TRBV12-4	NA	TRBJ2-5	TGTGCCAGCAGCGCGGGACTGGCCCGAGAGACCCAGTACTTC	CASSAGLARETQYF
NA	TRBV2	TRBD2	TRBJ2-5	TGTGCCAGCACAAGGACTAGCGGGATTGAGACCCAGTACTTC	CASTRTSGIETQYF
few	TRBV18	NA	TRBJ1-3	TGTGCCAGCTCACCCTCCTTGTCCGGGCTCCCTGGAAACACCATATATTTT	CASSPSLSGLPGNTIYF
NA	TRBV5-4	TRBD2	TRBJ2-3	TGTGCCAGCAGCTTGGTGGTTAGCGGGGGGGCCCGTACGCAGTATTTT	CASSLVVSGGARTQYF
few	TRBV12-3/TRBV12-4	TRBD1	TRBJ1-2	TGTGCCAGCAGTCCAAGGACAGGGGATTATGGCTACACCTTC	CASSPRTGDYGYTF
NA	TRBV30	TRBD2	TRBJ2-1	TGTGCCTGGAGTGGGGTCGGACTAGCGGAACAAAAGTCCTACAATGAGCAGTTCTTC	CAWSGVGLAEQKSYNEQFF
NA	TRBV9	TRBD2	TRBJ2-5	TGTGCCAGCAGCGTAGTTGGTTCGGGAGGGCCGGGGGAGACCCAGTACTTC	CASSVVGSGGPGETQYF
many	TRBV5-1	NA	TRBJ2-3	TGCGCCAGCGGCGCCGGGACTTCTAGCACAGATACGCAGTATTTT	CASGAGTSSTDTQYF
NA	TRBV24-1	TRBD2	TRBJ2-2	TGTGCCACCAGTGATTTGGGGACTAGCGGGGGGACCGGGGAGCTGTTTTTT	CATSDLGTSGGTGELFF
NA	TRBV14	NA	TRBJ2-1	TGTGCCAGCAGCCAAGTAGGGACTTACAATGAGCAGTTCTTC	CASSQVGTYNEQFF
few	TRBV4-3	TRBD1	TRBJ2-1	TGCGCCAGCAGCCCACAGGGGGCCGGGAATGAGCAGTTCTTC	CASSPQGAGNEQFF
many	TRBV5-5	NA	TRBJ1-4	TGTGCCAGCAGCCTCACGGGCGGAAAGGCCGGTGAACTGTTTTTT	CASSLTGGKAGELFF
NA	TRBV7-2	NA	TRBJ2-1	TGTGCCAGCAGCTTAGAAGCAGTCACTGAGCAGTTCTTC	CASSLEAVTEQFF
NA	TRBV20-1	TRBD1	TRBJ1-1	TGCAGTGCTATCAGGGGGTACACTGAAGCTTTCTTT	CSAIRGYTEAFF
NA	TRBV2	TRBD1	TRBJ2-1	TGTGCCAGCTCGAACAGGGGTAATGAGCAGTTCTTC	CASSNRGNEQFF
many	TRBV20-1	NA	TRBJ2-7	TGCAGTGCTAGAGCTCAGGGGGGCGGAGCCTCCTACGAGCAGTACTTC	CSARAQGGGASYEQYF
NA	TRBV7-9	NA	TRBJ2-7	TGTGCCAGCAGCCTTCACACTCCGGAGACCTACGAGCAGTACTTC	CASSLHTPETYEQYF
NA	TRBV28	NA	TRBJ1-6	TGTGCCAGCAGTTTACAGGGGCGTAATTCACCCCTCCACTTT	CASSLQGRNSPLHF
few	TRBV7-9	NA	TRBJ2-3	TGTGCCAGCAGCTTGAGGTGGGAGCCCTCAGATACGCAGTATTTT	CASSLRWEPSDTQYF
many	TRBV28	NA	TRBJ2-5	TGTGCCAGCAGTGAGCGCGAGACCCAGTACTTC	CASSERETQYF
NA	TRBV12-5	NA	TRBJ2-3	TGTGCTAGTGGTTTGATCCGTGAAACAGATACGCAGTATTTT	CASGLIRETDTQYF
few	TRBV7-9	NA	TRBJ2-5	TGTGCCAGCAGCTTAAGGGTGGGGACAGAGACCCAGTACTTC	CASSLRVGTETQYF
many	TRBV12-3/TRBV12-4	NA	TRBJ1-1	TGTGCCAGCAAACGAGGGAGCGGGGAAGCTTTCTTT	CASKRGSGEAFF
many	TRBV12-3/TRBV12-4	NA	TRBJ2-2	TGTGCCAGCAGACCCACGGGACAAAACACCGGGGAGCTGTTTTTT	CASRPTGQNTGELFF
few	TRBV18	NA	TRBJ1-4	TGTGCCAGCTCACTACACGGGGGAACTAATGAAAAACTGTTTTTT	CASSLHGGTNEKLFF
few	TRBV12-3/TRBV12-4	TRBD2	TRBJ2-1	TGTGCCAGCAACAGGCGGGGGGTCAATGAGCAGTTCTTC	CASNRRGVNEQFF
NA	TRBV18	NA	TRBJ1-6	TGTGCCAGCTCACCGGACACTTATAATTCACCCCTCCACTTT	CASSPDTYNSPLHF
many	TRBV7-9	TRBD1	TRBJ2-3	TGTGCCAGCAGCTCCAGGGGGAACACAGATACGCAGTATTTT	CASSSRGNTDTQYF
few	TRBV7-9	TRBD1	TRBJ1-1	TGTGCCAGCAGCTTAGTTGACAGGGTGACTGAAGCTTTCTTT	CASSLVDRVTEAFF
few	TRBV12-3/TRBV12-4	NA	TRBJ1-1	TGTGCCAGCAGCCTCACTGAAGCTTTCTTT	CASSLTEAFF
NA	TRBV5-1	NA	TRBJ1-1	TGCGCCAGCAGGTATTCAGGGAACACTGAAGCTTTCTTT	CASRYSGNTEAFF
many	TRBV7-2	NA	TRBJ2-5	TGTGCCAGCAGCTTGGTGAACCTTATTAGCGGTCGGGGCACGAGGCCGGCTAGAGAGACCCAGTACTTC	CASSLVNLISGRGTRPARETQYF
many	TRBV29-1	NA	TRBJ2-7	TGCAGCGTCGACAGCCCCACGTCCGGGGCCGAGCAGTACTTC	CSVDSPTSGAEQYF
few	TRBV12-3/TRBV12-4	NA	TRBJ1-5	TGTGCCAGCAGTTCATATAGCAATCAGCCCCAGCATTTT	CASSSYSNQPQHF
few	TRBV19	TRBD1	TRBJ1-1	TGTGCCAGTATTCCGGACAGGGGGCGAGTCACTGAAGCTTTCTTT	CASIPDRGRVTEAFF
NA	TRBV29-1	TRBD2	TRBJ2-1	TGCAGCGGAAAACTAGCGGGGGGTTACAATGAGCAGTTCTTC	CSGKLAGGYNEQFF
few	TRBV6-5	NA	TRBJ2-7	TGTGCCAGCAGTTACTCGATGTGGGTGGCCGTTCGGGAGCAGTACTTC	CASSYSMWVAVREQYF
NA	TRBV7-2	NA	TRBJ2-5	TGTGCCAGCAGCTTAGTAGTTCAAGAGACCCAGTACTTC	CASSLVVQETQYF
many	TRBV20-1	NA	TRBJ2-3	TGCAGTGCAGGGGGTCCCGGACCTAGCACAGATACGCAGTATTTT	CSAGGPGPSTDTQYF
few	TRBV28	NA	TRBJ2-2	TGTGCCAGCAGCACTTTCGACAGCACCGGGGAGCTGTTTTTT	CASSTFDSTGELFF
many	TRBV15	NA	TRBJ2-3	TGTGCCACCAGCAGAGGTGACGGGAAAAGGGGCGATACGCAGTATTTT	CATSRGDGKRGDTQYF
many	TRBV5-6	TRBD1	TRBJ2-1	TGTGCCAGCAGCCCCACGGGACAGGGGATCGCGAGCCCCTCAAATGAGCAGTTCTTC	CASSPTGQGIASPSNEQFF
many	TRBV29-1	NA	TRBJ2-4	TGCAGCGTTGACGGCGGACCTACTACAAACATTCAGTACTTC	CSVDGGPTTNIQYF
NA	TRBV7-3	NA	TRBJ2-3	TGTGCCAGCAGCTTCCTTTTCACAGAGCCGCAGTATTTT	CASSFLFTEPQYF
few	TRBV7-3	TRBD2	TRBJ2-1	TGTGCCAGCAGCTTATCTAGCGGGAGGTACAATGAGCAGTTCTTC	CASSLSSGRYNEQFF
NA	TRBV9	NA	TRBJ1-2	TGTGCCAGCAGCCCGTTGGGGCGAGGGCTCGATGGCTACACCTTC	CASSPLGRGLDGYTF
many	TRBV20-1	TRBD2	TRBJ2-3	TGCAGTGCTAGGCCTAGCGGGAGGAGCACAGATACGCAGTATTTT	CSARPSGRSTDTQYF